Presented here are 17 T cell receptor beta chains from one specimen sequenced in a study of T-cell memory formation after mild COVID-19. TCRdb redid the calling of the 5' RACE reads with MiXCR, one entry per CDR3 protein. The sample lists 400,000 to 450,000 distinct CDR3 sequences, more than 15% occurring once. The sample taken for sequencing was PBMCs or a T cell subset sorted from them (not recorded which). Source of these receptors: a man younger than 35 who had mild COVID-19 (a few samples of this study predate the infection). Cell type and time point are not known.

The V gene is TRBV7-8, the J gene TRBJ2-7; D ambiguous. The V gene's germline CDR1 is SGHVS and CDR2 FQNEAQ. There are 15 residues in the CDR3. V shed 8 bases and J shed 7 bases, with 24 bases lying between them. The CDR3 spells CASPLERAAQDEQYV. As DNA, the CDR3 is TGTGCCAGCCCGCTAGAACGGGCCGCCCAGGATGAGCAGTACGTC.

The sample holds a few counts of this clonotype. The V call is TRBV5-1, the J call TRBJ2-3; 12 bases line up with TRBD2. Germline lookup yields CDR1 SGHRS and CDR2 YFSETQ. Germline trimming cut 0 bases from V and 4 bases from J; bases unmatched to any gene: 6. This CDR3 is built from 17 residues. In DNA, the CDR3 is TGCGCCAGCAGCTTGGCCTATACTAGCGGGGGGTCAGATACGCAGTATTTT. This translates into CASSLAYTSGGSDTQYF.

This clonotype occurred many times. The J gene is TRBJ2-1, the V gene TRBV29-1; D might be TRBD2 (5 bases). CDR1 is SQVTM, CDR2 ANQGSEA, per germline. The V gene lost 7 bases and the J gene lost 10 bases, with 26 bases spanning the gap. The CDR3 is 15 amino acids. CDR3 region: CSGGSRLMDSSEQFF. The CDR3 DNA follows: TGCAGCGGCGGGTCGAGGCTGATGGATAGTTCGGAGCAGTTCTTC.

The sample holds a few counts of this clonotype. The chain couples TRBV9 to TRBJ2-1; 8 nucleotides align to TRBD1. The CDR3 has 15 amino acids. J was trimmed by 7 bases and V by 0 bases; bases with no gene match: 6. Germline CDR1 is SGDLS and CDR2 is YYNGEE. CDR3 residues: CASSVVTQGANEQFF. The CDR3, as DNA: TGTGCCAGCAGCGTAGTAACCCAGGGGGCGAATGAGCAGTTCTTC.

V and J are TRBV7-2 and TRBJ2-6, with D unclear. The V gene lost 7 bases and the J gene lost 1 base, with 11 bases spanning the gap. Per germline, CDR1 SGHTA and CDR2 FQGNSA. CDR3 length: 15 residues. The CDR3 coding sequence is TGTGCCAGCACCTCACGGGCATCTGGGGCCAACGTCCTGACTTTC. The encoded protein is CASTSRASGANVLTF.

This clonotype occurred a few times. The chain is built from TRBV4-3 and TRBJ2-7; perhaps TRBD1 as D (6 bases). The CDR3 is 14 amino acids. Trimming left V 0 bases short and J 4 bases short, with 10 bases between. CDR1 is LGHNA and CDR2 is YSLEER in the germline V gene. The CDR3 region is CASSQERQVYEQYF. Here the CDR3 DNA reads TGCGCCAGCAGCCAAGAGAGACAGGTATACGAGCAGTACTTC.

V usage is TRBV12-3 or TRBV12-4 and J usage is TRBJ2-4, with 9 nucleotides matching TRBD2. The junction had 0 bases not matched to a gene; V was cut back by 8 bases and J by 1 base. The length of the CDR3 is 13 residues. CDR3 in DNA: TGTGCCAGCGCGGGGGGGGCCAAAAACATTCAGTACTTC. Its protein product is CASAGGAKNIQYF.

This clonotype has a count of ten or more. This chain connects TRBV4-2 to TRBJ2-7, with 9 positions matching TRBD2. This CDR3 has 15 amino acids. Germline CDR1 LGHNA, CDR2 YNFKEQ. Unmatched junction bases numbered 4, after V lost 1 base and J lost 3 bases. CDR3 sequence reads: CASSQVLAGYYEQYF. Here the CDR3 DNA reads TGTGCCAGCAGCCAAGTTCTAGCGGGGTACTACGAGCAGTACTTC.

In its sample, this clonotype was seen many times. The V gene is TRBV5-1, the J gene TRBJ2-7; D not resolved. Per the germline V gene, CDR1 is SGHRS and CDR2 is YFSETQ. The germline V and J ends were trimmed by 0 bases and 4 bases, with 5 bases remaining between them. The CDR3 totals 12 residues. The CDR3 region has the DNA TGCGCCAGCAGCTTGGGGTTGTACGAGCAGTACGTC. Translation gives CASSLGLYEQYV.

This clonotype has a handful of counts. V is TRBV10-3 and J is TRBJ2-2, with D perhaps TRBD2 (7 bases). V was shortened by 10 bases and J by 1 base, with 19 bases between the two germline ends. The V gene's germline CDR1 is ENHRY and CDR2 SYGVKD. This CDR3 is 16 amino acids long. The CDR3 bases are TGTGCCACCCAGCGGGGCCGGGACAAGAACACCGGGGAGCTGTTTTTT. It encodes CATQRGRDKNTGELFF.

Concerning this clonotype: An end of the junction does not agree with germline; a read error may underlie this. This CDR3 is CSAERGGRETKYF. The CDR3 DNA reads as TGCAGTGCTGAGCGGGGGGGCCGGGAGACCAAGTACTTC. The chain has TRBV20-1 and TRBJ2-5; 10 nucleotides line up with TRBD2. The CDR3 runs 13 residues. CDR1 and CDR2 from the germline V gene are DFQATT and SNEGSKA (reference sequence).

V usage is TRBV5-5 and J usage is TRBJ1-1; D possibly corresponds to TRBD1 (6 bases). CDR3 length equals 14 residues. Germline V gene data show CDR1 as SGHKS and CDR2 as YYEKEE (reference sequence). Trimming stripped 1 base from V and 3 bases from J, with 10 bases between. CDR3 bases: TGTGCCAGCAGCTTGCGGCAGGGGTACACTGAAGCTTTCTTT. Translation gives CASSLRQGYTEAFF.

This sequence joins TRBV6-2 or TRBV6-3 and TRBJ2-2; D ambiguous. Trimming shortened V by 1 base and J by 5 bases, and 5 bases separated the two germline ends. The CDR3 is 13 amino acids. From germline, CDR1 is MNHEY and CDR2 SVGEGT. CDR3 nucleotides: TGTGCCAGCAGTTACTTGAGGACCGGGGAGCTGTTTTTT. It translates to CASSYLRTGELFF.

V is TRBV20-1 and J is TRBJ2-4; D perhaps matches TRBD2 (5 bases). In germline, CDR1 is DFQATT, CDR2 SNEGSKA (reference sequence). The CDR3 contains 14 residues. Trimming took off 4 bases at V and 6 bases at J, with 16 bases between the two ends. The CDR3 reads CSATTGNLVNIQYF. Here the CDR3 DNA reads TGCAGTGCTACGACGGGGAACTTGGTAAACATTCAGTACTTC.

This rearrangement joins TRBV7-2 to TRBJ2-5; D is uncertain. The CDR3 contains 12 residues. Germline CDR1 is SGHTA and CDR2 is FQGNSA. Trimming cost V 2 bases and J 6 bases, with 7 bases left between them. CDR3: CASSLYVKTQYF. The CDR3 DNA follows: TGTGCCAGCAGCTTATACGTGAAGACCCAGTACTTC.

This clonotype was picked up a small number of times. V is TRBV12-3 or TRBV12-4 and J is TRBJ2-1; D is tentatively TRBD1 or TRBD2 (5 bases each). The CDR3 totals 14 residues. Trimming took 1 base from V and 10 from J, leaving 14 bases between them. The CDR3 nucleotides read TGTGCCAGCAGTTTAGGGCAGGGAGTAGAGGAGCAGTTCTTC. It is translated as CASSLGQGVEEQFF.

This clonotype was found a few times. The rearrangement links TRBV2 to TRBJ1-2; no clear D gene. The CDR3 runs 13 residues. Trimming removed 6 bases from V and 4 bases from J, with 12 bases in between. Per the germline V gene, CDR1 is SNHLY and CDR2 is FYNNEI. The CDR3 loop is CASRTVVTYGYTF. DNA for the CDR3: TGTGCCAGCAGGACGGTGGTGACCTATGGCTACACCTTC.